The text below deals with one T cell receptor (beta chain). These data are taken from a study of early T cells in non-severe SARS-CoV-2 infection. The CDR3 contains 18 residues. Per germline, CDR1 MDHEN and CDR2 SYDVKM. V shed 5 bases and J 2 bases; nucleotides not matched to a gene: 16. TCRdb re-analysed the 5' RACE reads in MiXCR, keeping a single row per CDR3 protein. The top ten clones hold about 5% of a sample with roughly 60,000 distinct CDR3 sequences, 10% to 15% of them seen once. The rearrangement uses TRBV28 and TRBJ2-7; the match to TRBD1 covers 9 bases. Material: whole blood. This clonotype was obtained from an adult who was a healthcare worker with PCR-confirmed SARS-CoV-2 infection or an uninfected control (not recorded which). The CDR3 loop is CASSDDTLWDRATYEQYF. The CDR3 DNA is TGTGCCAGCAGTGATGACACACTATGGGACAGGGCAACCTACGAGCAGTACTTC.